A selection of T cell receptor beta chains follows, all from one sample in a study of T cells in Graves' hyperthyroidism and ophthalmopathy. Each CDR3 protein gets one entry after TCRdb re-called the multiplex PCR reads with MiXCR. The table includes about 640,000 distinct CDR3 sequences, about 20% detected once. The sequenced sample consisted of blood. The receptors come from a young man with Graves' ophthalmopathy. CDR3s include the opening cysteine and the closing phenylalanine or tryptophan. The order of the fields is J gene, clone size, V gene, D gene, CDR3 DNA, CDR3 protein. D genes are given only for firm matches. Not all rows give a size; the values are once, few, many and, for expanded clones, a class.

>TRBJ2-7|-|TRBV5-1|TRBD1
TGCGCCAGCACCCCCGACAGGGCGAGCGAGCAGTACTTC
CASTPDRASEQYF
>TRBJ2-7|-|TRBV28|-
TGTGCCAGCAGTTTCCCCTTGCCCCCGGGAAACTCCTACGAGCAGTACTTC
CASSFPLPPGNSYEQYF
>TRBJ1-1|-|TRBV4-3|-
TGCGCCAGCAGCCAAGAGGTTTTTATTCGGCAGGAGAGCACTGAAGCTTTCTTT
CASSQEVFIRQESTEAFF
>TRBJ2-5|many|TRBV11-2|TRBD1
TGTGCCAGCAGCTTTCTCAAGACAGGGGAGGAGACCCAGTACTTC
CASSFLKTGEETQYF
>TRBJ2-2|-|TRBV28|TRBD1
TGTGCCAGCAGTAGAGGGACAGTCTCCTTGGCCACCGGGGAGCTGTTTTTT
CASSRGTVSLATGELFF
>TRBJ2-3|many|TRBV7-2|TRBD2
TGTGCCAGCAGCTTAGGATCGGGACTAGCGGGAGGGAAAGATACGCAGTATTTT
CASSLGSGLAGGKDTQYF
>TRBJ2-3|many|TRBV2|TRBD2
TGTGCCAGCAAGGCTAGCGGGCGCACAGATACGCAGTATTTT
CASKASGRTDTQYF
>TRBJ1-1|many|TRBV27|-
TGTGCCAGCGGACCCTCGGGCGGTGAAGCTTTCTTT
CASGPSGGEAFF
>TRBJ1-1|-|TRBV7-9|-
TGTGCCAGCAGTACGGGGACGGGGGTCACTGAAGCTTTCTTT
CASSTGTGVTEAFF
>TRBJ2-7|many|TRBV5-1|-
TGCGCCAGCAGCTGGGACACCTCCTACGAGCAGTACTTC
CASSWDTSYEQYF
>TRBJ2-2|-|TRBV20-1|TRBD1
TGCAGTGCTAGAGACCCGACAGGGGGCGGGGAGCTGTTTTTT
CSARDPTGGGELFF
>TRBJ2-7|once|TRBV4-3|TRBD2
TGCGCCAGCAGCCAAGTGGGACTAGGGGACGAGCAGTACTTC
CASSQVGLGDEQYF
>TRBJ2-2|many|TRBV7-2|TRBD2
TGTGCCAGCAGCCCTGGACTAGCGGGGATCACCGGGGAGCTGTTTTTT
CASSPGLAGITGELFF
>TRBJ2-1|few|TRBV7-2|-
TGTGCCAGCAGCTTAGTTAGGGGGGGGATACGAGAGCAGTTCTTC
CASSLVRGGIREQFF
>TRBJ2-1|many|TRBV28|-
TGTGCCAGCCTTAAAGCAGGGGTCTACAATGAGCAGTTCTTC
CASLKAGVYNEQFF
>TRBJ1-1|many|TRBV28|-
TGTGCCAGCAGAGACCCGGGGCCTACCCATGTTGAAGCTTTCTTT
CASRDPGPTHVEAFF
>TRBJ1-1|many|TRBV30|TRBD1
TGTGCCTGGAGGGGACAGGGGGCCACTGAAGCTTTCTTT
CAWRGQGATEAFF
>TRBJ2-1|few|TRBV28|-
TGTGCCAGCATATCCGCGCCGACCCGTGAGCAGTTCTTC
CASISAPTREQFF
>TRBJ2-7|once|TRBV6-2/TRBV6-3|TRBD1
TGTGCCAGCAGTCCTGAATACGGGACAGGGATCGAGCAGTACTTC
CASSPEYGTGIEQYF
>TRBJ2-1|many|TRBV6-2/TRBV6-3|TRBD2
TGTGCCAGCAGAGTAGCGGGTCTCTACAATGAGCAGTTCTTC
CASRVAGLYNEQFF
>TRBJ1-5|-|TRBV19|TRBD1
TGTGCCAGTAGAAGGGGACAGTATCAGCCCCAGCATTTT
CASRRGQYQPQHF
>TRBJ2-2|few|TRBV4-2|-
TGTGCCAGCAGCCAAGGAACATTAAGCACCGGGGAGCTGTTTTTT
CASSQGTLSTGELFF
>TRBJ1-5|many|TRBV27|-
TGTGCCAGCAGTTTAGACGGAGCACTCAATCAGCCCCAGCATTTT
CASSLDGALNQPQHF
>TRBJ2-1|few|TRBV11-2|TRBD2
TGTGCCAGCAGCTTAGACCTAAACCTAGCGGAAGGAATTTTCTTC
CASSLDLNLAEGIFF
>TRBJ2-7|-|TRBV5-1|-
TGCGCCAGCAGCTCTCAGGGGGGGCGGGAGCAGTACTTC
CASSSQGGREQYF
>TRBJ1-5|many|TRBV28|-
TGTGCCAGCAGTCGAGAGTACATAGACCGGCATCAGCCCCAGCATTTT
CASSREYIDRHQPQHF
>TRBJ2-7|-|TRBV9|TRBD2
TGTGCCAGCAGCGCCCCACTAGCGGGAACCACCTACGAGCAGTACTTC
CASSAPLAGTTYEQYF
>TRBJ1-4|few|TRBV28|TRBD1
TGTGCCAGCAGTTTTCTCCCGTATACAGGGGGATCTAATGAAAAACTGTTTTTT
CASSFLPYTGGSNEKLFF
>TRBJ2-5|few|TRBV18|-
TGTGCCAGCTCATCTTTCACCCAAGAGACCCAGTACTTC
CASSSFTQETQYF
>TRBJ2-2|many|TRBV2|-
TGTGCCAGCAGTCGAGGGCAGGGAGTCACCGGGGAGCTGTTTTTT
CASSRGQGVTGELFF
>TRBJ1-5|-|TRBV6-1|-
TGTGCCAGCAGTGAGAACAGACTCAATCAGCCCCAGCATTTT
CASSENRLNQPQHF
>TRBJ2-2|few|TRBV3-1|TRBD2
TGTGCCAGCAGCCAAGACTTCGCGGGGGGCAACGCCGGGGAGCTGTTTTTT
CASSQDFAGGNAGELFF
>TRBJ2-1|few|TRBV20-1|TRBD2
TGCAGTGCAAACGTAGTTGGACACGGGGGGAATGAGCAGTTCTTC
CSANVVGHGGNEQFF
>TRBJ2-1|-|TRBV6-9|TRBD2
TGTGCCAGCAGTTACACGGGGGGGGTTCAGTACAATGAGCAGTTCTTC
CASSYTGGVQYNEQFF
>TRBJ2-2|few|TRBV10-3|TRBD1
TGTGCCATCAGTGCTTCCGCGGGACAGGGATTCACCGGGGAGCTGTTTTTT
CAISASAGQGFTGELFF
>TRBJ2-5|-|TRBV4-1|TRBD2
TGCGCCAGCAGCCAGAAACCCGGGACTAGCGGACAAGAGACCCAGTACTTC
CASSQKPGTSGQETQYF
>TRBJ2-7|-|TRBV28|-
TGTGCCAGCAGTTTGAAGGGATACGGGCAGTACTTC
CASSLKGYGQYF
>TRBJ1-5|-|TRBV2|TRBD1
TGTGCCAGCAGGGGGACAGGGACTAACACAGATACGCAGCATTTT
CASRGTGTNTDTQHF
>TRBJ2-3|-|TRBV30|-
TGTGCCTGGAGTGTACTAGCCACAGATACGCAGTATTTT
CAWSVLATDTQYF
>TRBJ1-1|many|TRBV27|TRBD1
TGTGCCAGCAGTTACTACAGGGGTAGCACTGAAGCTTTCTTT
CASSYYRGSTEAFF
>TRBJ1-3|-|TRBV7-9|-
TGTGCCAGCAGCTTAGTTGGGGGCCACTCTGGAAACACCATATATTTT
CASSLVGGHSGNTIYF
>TRBJ1-2|many|TRBV28|-
TGTGCCAGTTCACGTATGAACTATGGCTACACCTTC
CASSRMNYGYTF
>TRBJ2-1|many|TRBV5-1|TRBD2
TGCGCCAGCAGCCTGGGGGGACTAGCGGGAGAGAATGAGCAGTTCTTC
CASSLGGLAGENEQFF
>TRBJ2-5|few|TRBV14|-
TGTGCCAGCAGCGTCGGGGGCGCAGGGTACCAAGAGACCCAGTACTTC
CASSVGGAGYQETQYF
>TRBJ1-4|few|TRBV7-6|TRBD1
TGTGCCAGCAGCTTGGCCGACAGGGCCACTAATGAAAAACTGTTTTTT
CASSLADRATNEKLFF
>TRBJ1-1|many|TRBV27|-
TGTGCCAGCAGTTTTGGGGGCGTCGGGTCTGAAGCTTTCTTT
CASSFGGVGSEAFF
>TRBJ1-1|few|TRBV10-3|TRBD1
TGTGCCATCAGGGAGACAGGGGGTGGCACTGAAGCTTTCTTT
CAIRETGGGTEAFF
>TRBJ2-5|-|TRBV7-3|-
TGTGCCAGCAGCTTCGCCAACAAAGAGACCCAGTACTTC
CASSFANKETQYF
>TRBJ2-1|few|TRBV30|TRBD2
TGTGCCTGGAGTGTAGCTAGCGGGAAGCAGTTCTTC
CAWSVASGKQFF